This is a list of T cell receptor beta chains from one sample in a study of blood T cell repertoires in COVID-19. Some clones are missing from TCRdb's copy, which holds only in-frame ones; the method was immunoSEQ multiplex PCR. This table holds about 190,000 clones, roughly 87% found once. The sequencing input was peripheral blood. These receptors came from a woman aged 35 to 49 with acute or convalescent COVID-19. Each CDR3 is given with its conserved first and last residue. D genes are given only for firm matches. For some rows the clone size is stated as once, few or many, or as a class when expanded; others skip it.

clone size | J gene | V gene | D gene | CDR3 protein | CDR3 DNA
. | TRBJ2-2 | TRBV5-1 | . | CASSLAGGATGELFF | TGCGCCAGCAGCTTGGCGGGGGGCGCCACCGGGGAGCTGTTTTTT
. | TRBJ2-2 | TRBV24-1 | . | CATSDLNLTDGFTANTGELFF | TGTGCCACCAGTGATTTGAATCTGACAGACGGATTTACCGCGAACACCGGGGAGCTGTTTTTT
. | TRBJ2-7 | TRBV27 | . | CASSFRSRQMMDEQYF | TGTGCCAGCAGTTTCCGCTCCCGACAGATGATGGACGAGCAGTACTTC
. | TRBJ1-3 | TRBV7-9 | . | CASSQNGGPGNTIYF | TGTGCCAGCAGCCAAAATGGGGGCCCTGGAAACACCATATATTTT
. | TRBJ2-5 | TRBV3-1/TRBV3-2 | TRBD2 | CASSSSGRWQETQYF | TGTGCCAGCAGCTCTAGCGGGAGGTGGCAAGAGACCCAGTACTTC
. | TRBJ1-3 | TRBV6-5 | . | CASSYSAAGNTIYF | TGTGCCAGCAGTTACTCGGCCGCTGGAAACACCATATATTTT
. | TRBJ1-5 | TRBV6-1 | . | CASSEQGLSFQPQHF | TGTGCCAGCAGTGAACAGGGTTTGTCGTTTCAGCCCCAGCATTTT
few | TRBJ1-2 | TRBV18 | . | CASSPSGGGFGYTF | TGTGCCAGCTCACCGTCGGGAGGGGGATTTGGCTACACCTTC
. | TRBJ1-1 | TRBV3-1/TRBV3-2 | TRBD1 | CASRGTGRNAEAFF | TGTGCCAGCAGGGGGACAGGGAGGAATGCTGAAGCTTTCTTT
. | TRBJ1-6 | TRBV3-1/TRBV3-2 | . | CASSRDSISPLHF | TGTGCCAGCAGCCGGGACTCTATCTCACCCCTCCACTTT
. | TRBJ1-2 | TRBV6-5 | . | CASSYLGNYGYTF | TGTGCCAGCAGTTACCTAGGAAACTATGGCTACACCTTC
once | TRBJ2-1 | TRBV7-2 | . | CASSLQRIDNEQFF | TGTGCCAGCAGCTTACAGCGGATCGACAATGAGCAGTTCTTC
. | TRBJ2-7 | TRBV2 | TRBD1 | CASSVGQPYEQYF | TGTGCCAGCAGTGTGGGACAGCCCTACGAGCAGTACTTC
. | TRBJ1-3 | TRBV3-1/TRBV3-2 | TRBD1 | CASSLGGHSGNTIYF | TGTGCCAGCAGTCTAGGGGGCCACTCTGGAAACACCATATATTTT
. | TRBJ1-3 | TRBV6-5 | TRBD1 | CASSWDRETGNTIYF | TGTGCCAGCAGCTGGGACAGGGAAACTGGAAACACCATATATTTT
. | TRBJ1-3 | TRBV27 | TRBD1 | CASSQDRGLGNTIYF | TGTGCCAGCAGCCAAGACAGGGGGCTTGGAAACACCATATATTTT
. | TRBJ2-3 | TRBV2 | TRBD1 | CASTGQGTDTQYF | TGTGCCAGCACGGGACAGGGCACAGATACGCAGTATTTT
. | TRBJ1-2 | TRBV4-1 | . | CASSFQWGRINYGYTF | TGCGCCAGCAGCTTTCAGTGGGGGCGGATTAACTATGGCTACACCTTC
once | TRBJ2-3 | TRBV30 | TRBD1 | CAWTGGAGDTQYF | TGTGCCTGGACAGGGGGCGCGGGAGATACGCAGTATTTT
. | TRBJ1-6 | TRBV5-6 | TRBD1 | CASSRDRGSSPLHF | TGTGCCAGCAGCCGGGACAGGGGGAGTTCACCCCTCCACTTT
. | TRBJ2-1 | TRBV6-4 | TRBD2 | CATQRTSGSYGEQFF | TGTGCCACCCAACGGACTAGCGGGAGTTATGGTGAGCAGTTCTTC
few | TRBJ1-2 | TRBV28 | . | CASSPPAAGAYGYTF | TGTGCCAGCAGTCCCCCAGCGGCAGGGGCCTATGGCTACACCTTC
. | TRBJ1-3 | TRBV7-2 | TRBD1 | CASSSMTGIGNTIYF | TGTGCCAGCAGCTCGATGACAGGGATTGGAAACACCATATATTTT
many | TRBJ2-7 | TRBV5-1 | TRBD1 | CASRGQALDEQYF | TGCGCCAGCAGGGGACAGGCTTTAGACGAGCAGTACTTC
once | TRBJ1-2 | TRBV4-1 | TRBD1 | CASSQDRYRGRPGNYGYTF | TGCGCCAGCAGCCAAGATCGGTACAGGGGTCGACCGGGTAACTATGGCTACACCTTC
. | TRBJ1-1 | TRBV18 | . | CASSLGGVRNTEAFF | TGTGCCAGCTCCCTAGGAGGGGTTCGGAACACTGAAGCTTTCTTT
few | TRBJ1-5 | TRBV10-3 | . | CAIRGDSGGAPQHF | TGTGCCATCAGGGGTGACAGCGGGGGCGCGCCCCAGCATTTT
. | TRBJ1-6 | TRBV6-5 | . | CASSYAIQGNSPLHF | TGTGCCAGCAGTTACGCCATCCAGGGTAATTCACCCCTCCACTTT
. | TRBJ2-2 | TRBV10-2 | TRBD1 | CATSGQGPSRDWVTGELFF | TGCGCCACCTCCGGACAGGGACCTTCCCGGGACTGGGTAACCGGGGAGCTGTTTTTT
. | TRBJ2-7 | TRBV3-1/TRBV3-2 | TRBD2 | CASRAWSGDPYEQYF | TGTGCCAGCAGGGCATGGAGCGGGGATCCCTACGAGCAGTACTTC
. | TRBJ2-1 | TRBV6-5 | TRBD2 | CASRTSGSDEQFF | TGTGCCAGCAGGACTAGCGGGAGCGATGAGCAGTTCTTC
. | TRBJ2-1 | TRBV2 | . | CASSEPDSVGSQQFF | TGTGCCAGCAGTGAACCGGACTCCGTGGGCTCTCAACAGTTCTTC
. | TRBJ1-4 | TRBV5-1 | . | CASSLGAGEKLFF | TGCGCCAGCAGCTTAGGAGCGGGAGAAAAACTGTTTTTT
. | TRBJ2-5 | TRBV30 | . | CAWSVIQGETQYF | TGTGCCTGGAGTGTAATTCAGGGCGAGACCCAGTACTTC
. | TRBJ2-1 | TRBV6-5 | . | CASSYWGPGNEQFF | TGTGCCAGCAGTTACTGGGGCCCAGGGAATGAGCAGTTCTTC
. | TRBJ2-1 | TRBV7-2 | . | CASSSRGSSYNEQFF | TGTGCCAGCAGCTCTAGGGGGAGCTCCTACAATGAGCAGTTCTTC
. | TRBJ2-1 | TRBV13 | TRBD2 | CASSLNLAGYNEQFF | TGTGCCAGCAGCTTAAACCTAGCGGGATACAATGAGCAGTTCTTC
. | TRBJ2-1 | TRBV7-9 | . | CASSFKSNEQFF | TGTGCCAGCAGCTTTAAATCCAATGAGCAGTTCTTC
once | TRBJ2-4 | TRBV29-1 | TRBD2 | CSATSGRGVTKNIQYF | TGCAGCGCGACTAGCGGGAGGGGTGTAACCAAAAACATTCAGTACTTC
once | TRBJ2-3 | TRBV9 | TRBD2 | CASSVILAETDTQYF | TGTGCCAGCAGCGTGATACTAGCGGAGACAGATACGCAGTATTTT
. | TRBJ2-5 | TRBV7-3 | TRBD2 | CASSQGLAGWETQYF | TGTGCCAGCAGCCAGGGGCTAGCGGGGTGGGAGACCCAGTACTTC
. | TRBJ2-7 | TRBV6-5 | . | CASNGRYEQYF | TGTGCCAGCAATGGCAGATACGAGCAGTACTTC
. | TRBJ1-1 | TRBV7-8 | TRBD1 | CASSLARDSTEAFF | TGTGCCAGCAGCTTAGCGCGGGACAGCACTGAAGCTTTCTTT
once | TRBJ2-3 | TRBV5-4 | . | CASSARQGTGTQYF | TGTGCCAGCAGCGCCCGGCAGGGGACGGGTACGCAGTATTTT
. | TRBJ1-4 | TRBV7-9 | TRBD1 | CASRPGQTTTNEKLFF | TGTGCCAGCAGACCGGGACAGACCACAACTAATGAAAAACTGTTTTTT
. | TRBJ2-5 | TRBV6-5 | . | CASSYITGGETQYF | TGTGCCAGCAGTTACATTACAGGCGGCGAGACCCAGTACTTC
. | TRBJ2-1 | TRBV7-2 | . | CASSFRQGGDNEQFF | TGTGCCAGCAGCTTTCGGCAGGGGGGCGACAATGAGCAGTTCTTC
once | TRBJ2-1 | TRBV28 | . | CATTFYNEQFF | TGTGCCACTACCTTCTACAATGAGCAGTTCTTC
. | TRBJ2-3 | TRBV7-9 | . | CASSRKSSLPDTQYF | TGTGCCAGCAGCCGCAAGAGTTCCCTCCCCGATACGCAGTATTTT
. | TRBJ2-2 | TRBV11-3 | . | CASSQFRGSGYTGELFF | TGTGCCAGCAGCCAATTCAGGGGTTCAGGGTACACCGGGGAGCTGTTTTTT
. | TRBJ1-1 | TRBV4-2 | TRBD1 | CASSQEVPGGAVGNTEAFF | TGTGCCAGCAGCCAAGAAGTACCAGGGGGCGCAGTAGGGAACACTGAAGCTTTCTTT
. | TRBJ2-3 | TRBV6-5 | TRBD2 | CASGREGTQYF | TGTGCCAGCGGACGGGAGGGGACGCAGTATTTT
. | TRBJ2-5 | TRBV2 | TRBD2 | CASSSGTSGGETQYF | TGTGCCAGCAGCTCCGGGACTAGCGGGGGAGAGACCCAGTACTTC
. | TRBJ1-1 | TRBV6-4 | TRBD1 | CASSRTGQAEAFF | TGTGCCAGCAGCAGGACAGGGCAAGCTGAAGCTTTCTTT
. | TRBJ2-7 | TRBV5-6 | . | CASSLVSGVEQYF | TGTGCCAGCAGCTTGGTTTCAGGGGTCGAGCAGTACTTC
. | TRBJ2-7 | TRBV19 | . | CASSGDWGYDEQYF | TGTGCCAGTTCCGGGGACTGGGGGTACGACGAGCAGTACTTC
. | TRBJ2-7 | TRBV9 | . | CASSVDWTGKTAYEQYF | TGTGCCAGCAGCGTAGATTGGACGGGAAAAACGGCCTACGAGCAGTACTTC
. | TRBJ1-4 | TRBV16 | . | CASSHTGSTNEKLFF | TGTGCCAGCAGCCACACAGGATCAACTAATGAAAAACTGTTTTTT
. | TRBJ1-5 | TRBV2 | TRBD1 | CASSESGTGANQPQHF | TGTGCCAGCAGTGAATCCGGGACAGGGGCTAATCAGCCCCAGCATTTT